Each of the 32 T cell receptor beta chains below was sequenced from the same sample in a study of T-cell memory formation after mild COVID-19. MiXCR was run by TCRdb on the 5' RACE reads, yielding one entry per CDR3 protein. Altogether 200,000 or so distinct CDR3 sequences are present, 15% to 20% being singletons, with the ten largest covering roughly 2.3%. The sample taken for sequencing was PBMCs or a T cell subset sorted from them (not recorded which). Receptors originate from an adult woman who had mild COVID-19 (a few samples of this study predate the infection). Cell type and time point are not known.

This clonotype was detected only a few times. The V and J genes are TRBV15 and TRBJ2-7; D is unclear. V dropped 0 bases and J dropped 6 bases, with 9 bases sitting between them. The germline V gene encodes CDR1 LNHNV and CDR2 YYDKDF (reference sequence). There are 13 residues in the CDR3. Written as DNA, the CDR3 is TGTGCCACCAGCAGAGATACCCTACTCGAGCAGTACTTC. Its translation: CATSRDTLLEQYF.

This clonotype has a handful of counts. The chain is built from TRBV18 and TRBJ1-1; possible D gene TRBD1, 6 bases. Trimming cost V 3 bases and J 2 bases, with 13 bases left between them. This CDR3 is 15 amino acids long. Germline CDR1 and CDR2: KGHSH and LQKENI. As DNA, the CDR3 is TGTGCCAGCTCACCTCCCGGACAGCTTAACACTGAAGCTTTCTTT. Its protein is CASSPPGQLNTEAFF.

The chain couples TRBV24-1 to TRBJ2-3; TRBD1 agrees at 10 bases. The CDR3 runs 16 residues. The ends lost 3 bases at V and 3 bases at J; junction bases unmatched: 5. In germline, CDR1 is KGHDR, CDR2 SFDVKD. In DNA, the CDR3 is TGTGCCACCAGTGATCGGGACAGGGGAGGGACAGATACGCAGTATTTT. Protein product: CATSDRDRGGTDTQYF.

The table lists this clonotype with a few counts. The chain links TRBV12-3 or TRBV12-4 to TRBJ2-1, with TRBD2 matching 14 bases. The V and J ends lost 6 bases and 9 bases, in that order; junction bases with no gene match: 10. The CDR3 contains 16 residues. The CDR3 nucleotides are TGTGCCAGCAGGCTACCGGGACTAGCGGGAGTAACTGAGCAGTTCTTC. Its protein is CASRLPGLAGVTEQFF.

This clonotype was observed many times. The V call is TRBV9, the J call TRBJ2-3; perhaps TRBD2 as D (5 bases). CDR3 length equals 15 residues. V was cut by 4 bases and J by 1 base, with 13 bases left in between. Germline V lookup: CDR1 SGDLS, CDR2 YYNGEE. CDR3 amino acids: CASSITGIGTDTQYF. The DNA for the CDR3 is TGTGCCAGCAGCATTACGGGGATCGGCACAGATACGCAGTATTTT.

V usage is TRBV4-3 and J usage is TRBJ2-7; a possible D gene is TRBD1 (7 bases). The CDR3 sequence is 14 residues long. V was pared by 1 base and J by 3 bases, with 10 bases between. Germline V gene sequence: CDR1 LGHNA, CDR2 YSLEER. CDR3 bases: TGCGCCAGCAGCCAAGGCAGGGGGGACTACGAGCAGTACTTC. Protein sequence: CASSQGRGDYEQYF.

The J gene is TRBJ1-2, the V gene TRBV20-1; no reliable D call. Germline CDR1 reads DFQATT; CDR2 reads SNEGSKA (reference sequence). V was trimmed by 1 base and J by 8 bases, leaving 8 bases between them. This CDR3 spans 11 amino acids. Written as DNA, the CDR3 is TGCAGTGCTAGAGGTGACCTCGGCTACACCTTC. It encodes CSARGDLGYTF.

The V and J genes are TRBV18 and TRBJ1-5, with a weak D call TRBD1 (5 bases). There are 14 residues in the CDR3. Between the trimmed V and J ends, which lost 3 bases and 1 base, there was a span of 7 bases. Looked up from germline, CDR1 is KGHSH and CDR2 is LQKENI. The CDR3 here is CASSPGGSNQPQHF. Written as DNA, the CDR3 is TGTGCCAGCTCACCGGGGGGAAGCAATCAGCCCCAGCATTTT.

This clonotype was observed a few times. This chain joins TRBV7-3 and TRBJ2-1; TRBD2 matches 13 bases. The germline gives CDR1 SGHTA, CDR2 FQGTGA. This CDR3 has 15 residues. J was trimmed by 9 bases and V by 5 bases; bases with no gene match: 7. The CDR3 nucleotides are TGTGCCAGCAGCCCAACTAGCGGGGGGGCGGGTGAGCAGTTCTTC. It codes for CASSPTSGGAGEQFF. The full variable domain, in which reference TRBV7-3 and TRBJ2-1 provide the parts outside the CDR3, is GAGVSQTPSNKVTEKGKYVELRCDPISGHTALYWYRQSLGQGPEFLIYFQGTGAADDSGLPNDRFFAVRPEGSVSTLKIQRTERGDSAVYLCASSPTSGGAGEQFFGPGTRLTVL.

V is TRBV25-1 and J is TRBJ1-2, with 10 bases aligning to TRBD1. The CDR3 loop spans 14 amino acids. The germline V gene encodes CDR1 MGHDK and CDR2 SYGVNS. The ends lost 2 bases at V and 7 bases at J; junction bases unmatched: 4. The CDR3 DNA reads TGTGCCAGCAGTGAAAGACAGGGGGCTTCTGGCTACACCTTC. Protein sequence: CASSERQGASGYTF.

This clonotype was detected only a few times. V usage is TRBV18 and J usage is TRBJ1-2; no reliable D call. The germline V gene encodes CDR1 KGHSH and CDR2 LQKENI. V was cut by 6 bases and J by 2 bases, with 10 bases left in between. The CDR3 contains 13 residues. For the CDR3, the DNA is TGTGCCAGCTCCACGGGCGGGAACTATGGCTACACCTTC. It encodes CASSTGGNYGYTF.

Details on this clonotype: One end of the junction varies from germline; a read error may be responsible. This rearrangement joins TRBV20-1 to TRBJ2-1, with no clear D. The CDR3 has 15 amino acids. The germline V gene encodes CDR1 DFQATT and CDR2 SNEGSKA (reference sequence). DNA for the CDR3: TGCAGTGCAAGAGGAGACCCTTACCGCTACAATGAGCAGTTCTTC. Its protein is CSARGDPYRYNEQFF.

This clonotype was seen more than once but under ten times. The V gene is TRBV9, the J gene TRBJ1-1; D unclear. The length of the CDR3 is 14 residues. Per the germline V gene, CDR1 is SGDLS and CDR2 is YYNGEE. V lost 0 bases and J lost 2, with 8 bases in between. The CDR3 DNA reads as TGTGCCAGCAGCGTAGAGGCGGCTAACACTGAAGCTTTCTTT. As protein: CASSVEAANTEAFF.

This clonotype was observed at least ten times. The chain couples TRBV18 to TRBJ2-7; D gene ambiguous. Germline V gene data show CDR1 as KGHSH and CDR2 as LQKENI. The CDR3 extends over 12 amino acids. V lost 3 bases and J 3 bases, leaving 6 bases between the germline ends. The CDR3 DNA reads TGTGCCAGCTCACCGGACGGCTACGAGCAGTACTTC. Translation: CASSPDGYEQYF.

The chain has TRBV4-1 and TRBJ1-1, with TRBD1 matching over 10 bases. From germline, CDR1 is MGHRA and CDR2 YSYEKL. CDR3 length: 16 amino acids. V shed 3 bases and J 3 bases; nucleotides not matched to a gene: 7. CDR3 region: CASSQWDRGSDTEAFF. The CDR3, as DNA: TGCGCCAGCAGCCAGTGGGACAGGGGTTCAGACACTGAAGCTTTCTTT.

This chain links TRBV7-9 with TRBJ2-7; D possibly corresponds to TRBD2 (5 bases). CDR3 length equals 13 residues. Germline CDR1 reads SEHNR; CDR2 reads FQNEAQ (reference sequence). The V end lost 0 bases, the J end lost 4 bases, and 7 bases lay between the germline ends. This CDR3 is CASSLAPGYEQYF. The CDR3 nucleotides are TGTGCCAGCAGCTTAGCCCCGGGATACGAGCAGTACTTC. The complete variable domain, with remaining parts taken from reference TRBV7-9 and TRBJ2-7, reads DTGVSQNPRHKITKRGQNVTFRCDPISEHNRLYWYRQTLGQGPEFLTYFQNEAQLEKSRLLSDRFSAERPKGSFSTLEIQRTEQGDSAMYLCASSLAPGYEQYFGPGTRLTVT.

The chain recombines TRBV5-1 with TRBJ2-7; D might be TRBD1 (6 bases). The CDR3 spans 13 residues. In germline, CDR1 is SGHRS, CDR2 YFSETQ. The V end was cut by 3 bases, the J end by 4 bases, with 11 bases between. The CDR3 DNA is TGCGCCAGCAGCTCGGGACAAATATACGAGCAGTACTTC. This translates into CASSSGQIYEQYF.

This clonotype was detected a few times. CDR3 sequence reads: CASSLGNRAGGLALQETQYF. The CDR3, as DNA: TGTGCCAGCAGTTTAGGGAATAGAGCGGGGGGACTCGCACTCCAAGAGACCCAGTACTTC. The chain employs TRBV12-3 or TRBV12-4 and TRBJ2-5, with 9 positions matching TRBD2. The length of the CDR3 is 20 residues. The ends lost 1 base at V and 1 base at J; junction bases unmatched: 16.

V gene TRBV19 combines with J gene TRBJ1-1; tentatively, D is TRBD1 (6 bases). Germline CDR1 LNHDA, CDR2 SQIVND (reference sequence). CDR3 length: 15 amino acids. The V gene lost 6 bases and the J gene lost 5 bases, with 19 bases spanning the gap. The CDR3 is CASRPTGSARTEAFF. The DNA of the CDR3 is TGTGCCAGTAGGCCAACAGGGAGCGCGAGGACTGAAGCTTTCTTT.

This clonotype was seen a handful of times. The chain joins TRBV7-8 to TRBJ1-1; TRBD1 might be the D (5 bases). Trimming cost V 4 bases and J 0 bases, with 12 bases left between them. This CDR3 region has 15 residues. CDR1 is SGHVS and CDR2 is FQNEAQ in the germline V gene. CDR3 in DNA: TGTGCCAGCAGCTCCCGACAGACTATGAACACTGAAGCTTTCTTT. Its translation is CASSSRQTMNTEAFF. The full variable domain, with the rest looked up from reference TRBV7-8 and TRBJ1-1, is GAGVSQSPRYKVAKRGQDVALRCDPISGHVSLFWYQQALGQGPEFLTYFQNEAQLDKSGLPSDRFFAERPEGSVSTLKIQRTQQEDSAVYLCASSSRQTMNTEAFFGQGTRLTVV.

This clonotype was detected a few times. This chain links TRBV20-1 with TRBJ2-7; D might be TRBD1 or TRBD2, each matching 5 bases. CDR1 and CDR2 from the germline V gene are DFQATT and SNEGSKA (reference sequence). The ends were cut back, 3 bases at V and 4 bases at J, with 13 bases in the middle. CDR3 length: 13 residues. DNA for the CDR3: TGCAGTGCTAGTCCGGGGTGGGGGTACGAGCAGTACTTC. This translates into CSASPGWGYEQYF.

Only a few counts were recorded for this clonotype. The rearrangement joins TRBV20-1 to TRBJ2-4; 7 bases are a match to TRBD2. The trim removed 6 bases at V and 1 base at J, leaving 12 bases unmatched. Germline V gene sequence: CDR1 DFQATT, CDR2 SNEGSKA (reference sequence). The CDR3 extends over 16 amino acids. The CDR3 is CSARQREVAAKNIQYF. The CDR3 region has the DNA TGCAGTGCAAGACAGCGGGAAGTCGCGGCCAAAAACATTCAGTACTTC.

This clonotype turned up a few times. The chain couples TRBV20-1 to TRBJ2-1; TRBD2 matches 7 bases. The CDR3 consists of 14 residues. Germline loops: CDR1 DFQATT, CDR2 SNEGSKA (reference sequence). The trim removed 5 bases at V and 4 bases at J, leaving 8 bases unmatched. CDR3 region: CSAATGGRYNEQFF. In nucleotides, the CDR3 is TGCAGTGCTGCAACAGGCGGGAGATACAATGAGCAGTTCTTC.

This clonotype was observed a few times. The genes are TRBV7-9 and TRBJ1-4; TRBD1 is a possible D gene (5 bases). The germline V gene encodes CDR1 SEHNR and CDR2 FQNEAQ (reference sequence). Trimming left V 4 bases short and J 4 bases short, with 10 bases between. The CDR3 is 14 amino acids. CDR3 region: CASSWGLNNEKLFF. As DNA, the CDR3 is TGTGCCAGCAGCTGGGGACTGAATAATGAAAAACTGTTTTTT.

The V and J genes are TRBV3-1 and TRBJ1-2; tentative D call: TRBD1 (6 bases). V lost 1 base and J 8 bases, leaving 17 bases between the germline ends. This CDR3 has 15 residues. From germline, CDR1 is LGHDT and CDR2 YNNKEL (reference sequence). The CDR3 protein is CASSQAGGQGYGYTF. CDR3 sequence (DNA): TGTGCCAGCAGCCAAGCTGGGGGGCAGGGGTACGGCTACACCTTC.

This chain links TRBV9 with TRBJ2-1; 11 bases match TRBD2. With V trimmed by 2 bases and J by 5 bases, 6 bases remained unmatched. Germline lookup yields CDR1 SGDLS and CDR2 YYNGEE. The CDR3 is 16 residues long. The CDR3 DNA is TGTGCCAGCAGCGTTAGCGGGGGGGCGGTAAACAATGAGCAGTTCTTC. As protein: CASSVSGGAVNNEQFF.

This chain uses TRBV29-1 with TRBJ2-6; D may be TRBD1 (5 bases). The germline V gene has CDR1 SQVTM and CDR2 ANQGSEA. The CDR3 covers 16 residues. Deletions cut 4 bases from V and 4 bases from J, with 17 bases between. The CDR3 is CSVAGQGNSGANVLTF. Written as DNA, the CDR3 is TGCAGCGTTGCTGGGCAGGGTAACTCGGGGGCCAACGTCCTGACTTTC.

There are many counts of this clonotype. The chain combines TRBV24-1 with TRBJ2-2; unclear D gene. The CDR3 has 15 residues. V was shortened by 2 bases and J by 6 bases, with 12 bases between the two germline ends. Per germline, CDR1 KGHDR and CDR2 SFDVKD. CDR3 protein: CATSDSRITSGELFF. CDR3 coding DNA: TGTGCCACCAGTGATTCTCGTATCACCTCCGGGGAGCTGTTTTTT.

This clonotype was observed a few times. The DNA for the CDR3 is TGCAGCGTTCCCCACATCGGGGGTGGCACAGATACGCAGTATTTT. This gives the protein CSVPHIGGGTDTQYF. This chain joins TRBV29-1 and TRBJ2-3; tentative D call: TRBD2 (6 bases). This CDR3 has 15 amino acids. The ends were cut back, 5 bases at V and 1 base at J, with 16 bases in the middle. CDR1 and CDR2 from the germline V gene are SQVTM and ANQGSEA.

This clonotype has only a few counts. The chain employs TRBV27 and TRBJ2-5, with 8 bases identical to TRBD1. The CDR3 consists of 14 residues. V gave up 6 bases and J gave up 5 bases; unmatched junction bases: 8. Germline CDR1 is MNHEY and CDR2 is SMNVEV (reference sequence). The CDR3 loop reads CASRQGRQGETQYF. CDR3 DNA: TGTGCCAGCAGACAAGGACGACAGGGGGAGACCCAGTACTTC.

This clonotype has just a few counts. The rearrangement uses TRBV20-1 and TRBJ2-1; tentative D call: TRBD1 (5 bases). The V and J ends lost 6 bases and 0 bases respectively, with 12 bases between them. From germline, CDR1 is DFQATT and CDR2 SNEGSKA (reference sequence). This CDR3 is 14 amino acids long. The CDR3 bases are TGCAGTGCCTTGACAGCGAGCTCCTACAATGAGCAGTTCTTC. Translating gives CSALTASSYNEQFF.

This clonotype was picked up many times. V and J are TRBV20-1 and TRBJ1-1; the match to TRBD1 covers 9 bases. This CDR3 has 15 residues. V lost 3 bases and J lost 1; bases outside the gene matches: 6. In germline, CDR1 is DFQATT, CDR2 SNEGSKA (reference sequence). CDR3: CSARATGGKNTEAFF. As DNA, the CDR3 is TGCAGTGCTAGGGCGACAGGGGGAAAGAACACTGAAGCTTTCTTT.